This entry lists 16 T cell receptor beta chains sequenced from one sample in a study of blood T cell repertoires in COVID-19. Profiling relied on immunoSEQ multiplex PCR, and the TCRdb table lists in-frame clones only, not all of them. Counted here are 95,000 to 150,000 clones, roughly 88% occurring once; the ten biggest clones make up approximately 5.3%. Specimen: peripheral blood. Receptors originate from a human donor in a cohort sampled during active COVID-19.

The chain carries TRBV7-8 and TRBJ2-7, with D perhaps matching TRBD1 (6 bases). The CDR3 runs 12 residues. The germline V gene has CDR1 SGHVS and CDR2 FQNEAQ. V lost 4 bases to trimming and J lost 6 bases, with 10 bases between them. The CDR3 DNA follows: TGTGCCAGCAGCTCACAGGGCGGCGAGCAGTACTTC. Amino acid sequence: CASSSQGGEQYF.

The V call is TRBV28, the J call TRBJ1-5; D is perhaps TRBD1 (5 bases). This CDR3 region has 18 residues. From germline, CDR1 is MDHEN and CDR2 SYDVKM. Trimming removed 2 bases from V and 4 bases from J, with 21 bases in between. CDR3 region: CASSLSGRGGLINQPQHF. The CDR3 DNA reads TGTGCCAGCAGTTTAAGTGGGAGGGGAGGTTTGATTAATCAGCCCCAGCATTTT.

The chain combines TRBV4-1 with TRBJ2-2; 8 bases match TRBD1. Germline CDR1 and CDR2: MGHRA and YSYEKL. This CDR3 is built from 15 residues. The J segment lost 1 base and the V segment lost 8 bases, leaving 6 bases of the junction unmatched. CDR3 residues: CASSQGAVNTGELFF. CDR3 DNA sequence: TGCGCCAGCTCCCAGGGGGCAGTGAACACCGGGGAGCTGTTTTTT.

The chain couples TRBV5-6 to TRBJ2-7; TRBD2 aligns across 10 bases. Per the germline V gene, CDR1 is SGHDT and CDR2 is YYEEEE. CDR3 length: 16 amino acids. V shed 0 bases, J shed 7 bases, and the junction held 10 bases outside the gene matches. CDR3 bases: TGTGCCAGCAGCTTGGAGGGGAGCGGGAGGGCCAGGGAGCAGTACTTC. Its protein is CASSLEGSGRAREQYF.

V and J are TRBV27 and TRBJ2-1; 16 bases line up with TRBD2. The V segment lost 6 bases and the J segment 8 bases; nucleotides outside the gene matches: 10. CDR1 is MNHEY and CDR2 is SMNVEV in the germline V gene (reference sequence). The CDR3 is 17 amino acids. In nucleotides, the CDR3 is TGTGCCAGCAGCCCCGACATGGGACTAGCGGGAGGGCATGAGCAGTTCTTC. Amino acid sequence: CASSPDMGLAGGHEQFF.

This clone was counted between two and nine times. The CDR3 DNA sequence: TGTGCCAGCAGACCTACAGGGTTTGGGTACGAGCAGTACTTC. Amino acid sequence: CASRPTGFGYEQYF. The gene calls are TRBV6-5 and TRBJ2-7, with a tentative D call TRBD1 (6 bases). This CDR3 spans 14 amino acids. Germline V gene sequence: CDR1 MNHEY, CDR2 SVGAGI. V was clipped by 6 bases and J by 4 bases, with 16 bases between them.

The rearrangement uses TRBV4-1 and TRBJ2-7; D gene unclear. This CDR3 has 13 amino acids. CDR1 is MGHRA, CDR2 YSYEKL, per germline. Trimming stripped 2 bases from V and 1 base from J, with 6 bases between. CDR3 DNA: TGCGCCAGCAGCCAAAGACAATCCTACGAGCAGTACTTC. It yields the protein CASSQRQSYEQYF.

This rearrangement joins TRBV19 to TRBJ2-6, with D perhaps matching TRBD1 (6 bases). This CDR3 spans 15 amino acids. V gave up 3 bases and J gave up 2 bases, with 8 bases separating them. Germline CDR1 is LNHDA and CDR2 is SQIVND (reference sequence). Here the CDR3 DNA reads TGTGCCAGTAGTATGGGGGCGGCTGGGGCCAACGTCCTGACTTTC. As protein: CASSMGAAGANVLTF. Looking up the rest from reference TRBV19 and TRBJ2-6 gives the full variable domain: DGGITQSPKYLFRKEGQNVTLSCEQNLNHDAMYWYRQDPGQGLRLIYYSQIVNDFQKGDIAEGYSVSREKKESFPLTVTSAQKNPTAFYLCASSMGAAGANVLTFGAGSRLTVL.

The CDR3 region has the DNA TGTGCCAGCAGCGCACGACACACCCAAGAGACCCAGTACTTC. Translating gives CASSARHTQETQYF. This chain links TRBV11-2 with TRBJ2-5; D unclear. Germline-derived CDR1 and CDR2 are SGHAT and FQNNGV. The CDR3 is 14 residues long. V shed 5 bases and J shed 1 base, with 11 bases lying between them.

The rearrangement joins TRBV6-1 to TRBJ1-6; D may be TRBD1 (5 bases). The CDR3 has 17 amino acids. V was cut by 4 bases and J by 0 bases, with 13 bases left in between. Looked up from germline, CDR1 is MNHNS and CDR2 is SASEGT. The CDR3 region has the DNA TGTGCCAGCAGTGCTCCAGGGTTTAGCTCCTATAATTCACCCCTCCACTTT. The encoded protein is CASSAPGFSSYNSPLHF.

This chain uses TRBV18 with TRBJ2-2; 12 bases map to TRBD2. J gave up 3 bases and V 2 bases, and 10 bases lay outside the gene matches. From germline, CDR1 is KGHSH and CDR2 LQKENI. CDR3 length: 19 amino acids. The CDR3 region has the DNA TGTGCCAGCTCACCAAAAGGACTAGCGGGACCCTTTTACACCGGGGAGCTGTTTTTT. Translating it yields CASSPKGLAGPFYTGELFF.

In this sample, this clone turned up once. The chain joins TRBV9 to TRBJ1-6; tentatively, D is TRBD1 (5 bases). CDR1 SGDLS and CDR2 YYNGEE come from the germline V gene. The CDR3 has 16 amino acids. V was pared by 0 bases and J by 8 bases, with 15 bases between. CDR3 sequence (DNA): TGTGCCAGCAGCGTAGCTGGAAGCGCAGGGTATTCACCCCTCCACTTT. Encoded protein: CASSVAGSAGYSPLHF.

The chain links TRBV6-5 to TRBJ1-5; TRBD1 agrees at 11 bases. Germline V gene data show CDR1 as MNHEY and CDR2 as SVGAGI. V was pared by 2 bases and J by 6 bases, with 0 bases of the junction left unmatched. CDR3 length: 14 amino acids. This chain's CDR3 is CASSYGQGAQPQHF. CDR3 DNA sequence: TGTGCCAGCAGTTACGGACAGGGGGCTCAGCCCCAGCATTTT.

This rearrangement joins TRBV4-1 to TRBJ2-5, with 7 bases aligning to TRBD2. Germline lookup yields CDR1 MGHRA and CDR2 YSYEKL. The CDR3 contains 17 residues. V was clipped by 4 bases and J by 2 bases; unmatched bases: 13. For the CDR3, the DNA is TGCGCCAGCAGCCTGGGACTATCCTCTCCGCCGCAAGAGACCCAGTACTTC. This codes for CASSLGLSSPPQETQYF.

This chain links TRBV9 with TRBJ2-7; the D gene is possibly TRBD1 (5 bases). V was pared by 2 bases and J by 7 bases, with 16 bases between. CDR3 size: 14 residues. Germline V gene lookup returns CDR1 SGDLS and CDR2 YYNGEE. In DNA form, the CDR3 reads TGTGCCAGCAGCGTCTGGTCAGGGTTTCAAGAGCAGTACTTC. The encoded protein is CASSVWSGFQEQYF.

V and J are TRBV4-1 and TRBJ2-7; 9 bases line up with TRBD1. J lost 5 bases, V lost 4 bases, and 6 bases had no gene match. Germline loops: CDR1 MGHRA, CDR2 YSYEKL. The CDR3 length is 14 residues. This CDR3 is CASSRRDRDHEQYF. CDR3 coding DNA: TGCGCCAGCAGCCGGAGGGACAGGGACCACGAGCAGTACTTC.